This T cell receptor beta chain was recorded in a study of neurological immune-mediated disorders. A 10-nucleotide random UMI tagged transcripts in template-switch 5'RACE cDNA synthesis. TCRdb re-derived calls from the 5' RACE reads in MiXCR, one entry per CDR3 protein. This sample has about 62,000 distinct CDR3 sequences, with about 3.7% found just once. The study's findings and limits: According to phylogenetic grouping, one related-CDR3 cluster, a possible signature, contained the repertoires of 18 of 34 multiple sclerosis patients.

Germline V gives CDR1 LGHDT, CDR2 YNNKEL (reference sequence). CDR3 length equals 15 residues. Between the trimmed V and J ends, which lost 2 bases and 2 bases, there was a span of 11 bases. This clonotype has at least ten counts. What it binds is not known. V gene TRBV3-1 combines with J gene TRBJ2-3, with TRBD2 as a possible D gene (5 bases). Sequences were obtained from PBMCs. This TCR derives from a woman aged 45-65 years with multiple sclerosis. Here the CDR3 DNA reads TGTGCCAGCAGCCAAATTTCGGGGTACACAGATACGCAGTATTTT. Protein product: CASSQISGYTDTQYF.